This T cell receptor (beta chain) was sequenced during a study of T cell responses to AZD1222 COVID-19 vaccine. Study results and caveats: After two AZD1222 doses, spike-specific TCR breadth and depth rose versus day 0. The donors showed a predominance of white British ancestry and of females, with possible underestimation of clonal diversity. The study found vaccine-associated CD4 TCRs spanning spike, dominant at 160-218 and 743-854.

Remarks on this clone: Antigen unknown.

The germline V gene has CDR1 MGHRA and CDR2 YSYEKL. The CDR3 loop spans 16 amino acids. V shed 4 bases, J shed 3 bases, and the junction held 8 bases outside the gene matches. Method: immunoSEQ multiplex PCR; TCRdb's copy keeps in-frame clones and lacks some. The table records 100,000 to 150,000 clones, roughly 90% of them present only once. This chain connects TRBV4-1 to TRBJ1-5; the match to TRBD1 covers 8 bases. The specimen was peripheral blood, collected on day 0 of AZD1222 vaccination. This clonotype was sampled from an adult in good health. Written as DNA, the CDR3 is TGCGCCAGCAGCCTCTTCCAGGGGGCCCTCAATCAGCCCCAGCATTTT. Translated: CASSLFQGALNQPQHF.